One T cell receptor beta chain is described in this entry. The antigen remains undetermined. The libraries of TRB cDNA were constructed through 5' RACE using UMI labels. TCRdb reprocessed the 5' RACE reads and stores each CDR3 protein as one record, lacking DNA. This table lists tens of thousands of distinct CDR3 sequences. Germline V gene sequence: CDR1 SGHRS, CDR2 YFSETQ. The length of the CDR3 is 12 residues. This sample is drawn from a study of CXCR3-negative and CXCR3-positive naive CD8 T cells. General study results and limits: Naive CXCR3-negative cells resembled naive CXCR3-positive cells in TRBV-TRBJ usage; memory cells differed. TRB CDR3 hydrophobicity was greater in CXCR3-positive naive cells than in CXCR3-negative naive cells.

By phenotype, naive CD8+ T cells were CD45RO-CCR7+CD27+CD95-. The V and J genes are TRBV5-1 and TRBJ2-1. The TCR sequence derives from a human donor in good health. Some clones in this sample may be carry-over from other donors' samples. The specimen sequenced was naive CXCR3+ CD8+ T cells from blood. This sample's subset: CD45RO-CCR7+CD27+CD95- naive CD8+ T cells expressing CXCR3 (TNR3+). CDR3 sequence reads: CASSPVGYEQFF.